One and the same sample provided the 31 T cell receptor beta chains below, sequenced in a study of T cell responses to AZD1222 COVID-19 vaccine. TCRdb's table, derived via immunoSEQ multiplex PCR, lists solely in-frame clones and lacks some. The sample yields around 190,000 clones, approximately 92% seen once. The material was peripheral blood, obtained on day 0 of AZD1222 vaccination. Receptor source: an adult in good health.

This CDR3 is CATAGANYGYTF. CDR3 in DNA: TGTGCCACCGCAGGAGCTAACTATGGCTACACCTTC. The chain uses TRBV11-2 and TRBJ1-2; no clear D. V shed 10 bases and J shed 0 bases, with 9 bases lying between them. CDR3 size: 12 residues. Looked up from germline, CDR1 is SGHAT and CDR2 is FQNNGV.

The CDR3 nucleotides are TGTGCCAGCAGCGTACTGGTAGCGGGGGGGCAAGAGACCCAGTACTTC. It translates to CASSVLVAGGQETQYF. The V call is TRBV9, the J call TRBJ2-5; 11 bases are a match to TRBD2. CDR1 and CDR2 (germline): SGDLS, YYNGEE. After removal of 1 base from V and 2 bases from J, the junction contained 4 bases not matched to a gene. This CDR3 has 16 amino acids.

The genes are TRBV3-1 (or the pseudogene TRBV3-2) and TRBJ1-2, with D perhaps TRBD1 (5 bases). V dropped 2 bases and J dropped 9 bases, with 13 bases sitting between them. Germline V lookup: CDR1 LGHDT, CDR2 YNNKEL (reference sequence). The CDR3 runs 13 residues. The chain's CDR3 is CASSQTGPESYTF. DNA of the CDR3: TGTGCCAGCAGCCAAACGGGACCCGAGAGCTACACCTTC.

This chain uses TRBV7-2 with TRBJ2-2; no firm D call. The germline V and J ends were trimmed by 3 bases and 6 bases, with 8 bases remaining between them. Germline V gene lookup returns CDR1 SGHTA and CDR2 FQGNSA. This CDR3 region has 13 residues. The CDR3 DNA follows: TGTGCCAGCAGCTTGGGAACGGCCGGGGAGCTGTTTTTT. Encoded protein: CASSLGTAGELFF.

The rearrangement links TRBV27 to TRBJ1-6, with D possibly matching TRBD1 (6 bases). Germline V gives CDR1 MNHEY, CDR2 SMNVEV (reference sequence). Trimming stripped 3 bases from V and 9 bases from J, with 21 bases between. This CDR3 spans 17 amino acids. CDR3 region: CASSLRDGTGTFSPLHF. In nucleotides, the CDR3 is TGTGCCAGCAGTTTGCGAGACGGTACAGGGACTTTTTCACCCCTCCACTTT.

The chain employs TRBV10-2 and TRBJ1-6; D unclear. The ends were cut back, 2 bases at V and 6 bases at J, with 11 bases in the middle. CDR1 and CDR2 from the germline V gene are WSHSY and SAAADI. The CDR3 consists of 15 residues. Here the CDR3 reads CASSETRRGNSPLHF. The CDR3 nucleotides read TGCGCCAGCAGTGAGACCCGGCGTGGTAATTCACCCCTCCACTTT.

The V gene is TRBV5-4, the J gene TRBJ1-2; 12 bases are a match to TRBD1. Germline V gene sequence: CDR1 SGHNT, CDR2 YYREEE (reference sequence). The CDR3 contains 16 residues. The V segment lost 4 bases and the J segment 4 bases; nucleotides outside the gene matches: 8. This CDR3 reads CASSPGQGAKSYGYTF. The CDR3 nucleotides read TGTGCCAGCAGCCCGGGACAGGGGGCGAAGAGCTATGGCTACACCTTC. The entire variable domain, with the rest obtained from reference TRBV5-4 and TRBJ1-2, is as follows: ETGVTQSPTHLIKTRGQQVTLRCSSQSGHNTVSWYQQALGQGPQFIFQYYREEENGRGNFPPRFSGLQFPNYSSELNVNALELDDSALYLCASSPGQGAKSYGYTFGSGTRLTVV.

The rearrangement links TRBV29-1 to TRBJ1-2; D is possibly TRBD1 (6 bases). CDR3 length: 11 amino acids. The V gene's germline CDR1 is SQVTM and CDR2 ANQGSEA. Written as DNA, the CDR3 is TGCAGAGGCGGGGGGCAGGAGGGCTACACCTTC. It yields the protein CRGGGQEGYTF.

This clone was picked up one time. This chain connects TRBV2 to TRBJ1-1, with unresolved D. This CDR3 spans 13 amino acids. Trimming cost V 3 bases and J 4 bases, with 9 bases left between them. Germline V lookup: CDR1 SNHLY, CDR2 FYNNEI. This chain's CDR3 is CASSDLGSTEAFF. CDR3 coding DNA: TGTGCCAGCAGTGATCTAGGGAGCACTGAAGCTTTCTTT.

The chain carries TRBV18 and TRBJ1-5; D is unresolved. The CDR3 contains 13 residues. Germline V gene lookup returns CDR1 KGHSH and CDR2 LQKENI. Between the trimmed V and J ends, which lost 5 bases and 3 bases, there was a span of 8 bases. The CDR3 sequence is CASSGRDNQPQHF. The CDR3 DNA is TGTGCCAGCTCAGGGCGGGACAATCAGCCCCAGCATTTT.

This sequence joins TRBV27 and TRBJ2-3; tentative D call: TRBD1 (6 bases). Looked up from germline, CDR1 is MNHEY and CDR2 is SMNVEV (reference sequence). Trimming took off 3 bases at V and 0 bases at J, with 16 bases between the two ends. This CDR3 region has 17 residues. This CDR3 reads CASSLWGQTFSTDTQYF. CDR3 bases: TGTGCCAGCAGTTTGTGGGGGCAGACTTTTAGCACAGATACGCAGTATTTT.

This sequence joins TRBV19 and TRBJ2-7, with D tentatively TRBD2 (7 bases). Germline assignment: CDR1 LNHDA and CDR2 SQIVND (reference sequence). V gave up 10 bases and J gave up 1 base, with 11 bases separating them. The CDR3 has 12 residues. The CDR3 sequence is CATSGQSYEQYF. In nucleotides, the CDR3 is TGTGCCACTAGCGGACAGTCCTACGAGCAGTACTTC.

This chain links TRBV9 with TRBJ1-5, with D possibly being TRBD1 (6 bases). CDR1 is SGDLS and CDR2 is YYNGEE in the germline V gene. The CDR3 is 16 residues long. With 0 bases removed from V and 5 bases from J, the gap between germline ends came to 15 bases. CDR3 sequence (DNA): TGTGCCAGCAGCGTAGGAGGGGGTGAGGGTTATCAGCCCCAGCATTTT. This encodes CASSVGGGEGYQPQHF.

This chain connects TRBV5-1 to TRBJ1-1; D is unclear. Trimming cost V 0 bases and J 6 bases, with 3 bases left between them. The CDR3 consists of 11 residues. The germline gives CDR1 SGHRS, CDR2 YFSETQ. CDR3 residues: CASSLGPEAFF. The CDR3 DNA reads TGCGCCAGCAGCTTGGGCCCTGAAGCTTTCTTT.

The chain links TRBV7-2 to TRBJ1-4, with 11 bases fitting TRBD1. The CDR3 is made up of 14 amino acids. The J segment lost 8 bases and the V segment lost 5 bases, leaving 4 bases of the junction unmatched. Germline assignment: CDR1 SGHTA and CDR2 FQGNSA. The CDR3 is CASSLDRGREKLFF. In nucleotides, the CDR3 is TGTGCCAGCAGCCTGGACAGGGGGCGGGAAAAACTGTTTTTT.

The V call is TRBV11-2, the J call TRBJ1-2, with D tentatively TRBD1 (5 bases). CDR1 and CDR2 from the germline V gene are SGHAT and FQNNGV. This CDR3 has 15 residues. The V end was cut by 1 base, the J end by 0 bases, with 9 bases between. CDR3 in amino acids: CASSLGGSPNYGYTF. Here the CDR3 DNA reads TGTGCCAGCAGCTTAGGGGGCTCCCCTAACTATGGCTACACCTTC. Filled out from reference TRBV11-2 and TRBJ1-2, the complete variable domain reads EAGVAQSPRYKIIEKRQSVAFWCNPISGHATLYWYQQILGQGPKLLIQFQNNGVVDDSQLPKDRFSAERLKGVDSTLKIQPAKLEDSAVYLCASSLGGSPNYGYTFGSGTRLTVV.

A single count supports this clone. The J gene is TRBJ2-7, the V gene TRBV18; 8 nucleotides match TRBD1. This CDR3 comprises 15 residues. Germline V gives CDR1 KGHSH, CDR2 LQKENI. Unmatched junction bases numbered 8, after V lost 2 bases and J lost 5 bases. For the CDR3, the DNA is TGTGCCAGCTCACCAGCACGGACAGGGTCGAACGAGCAGTACTTC. Translation gives CASSPARTGSNEQYF. Based on the CDR3 plus reference TRBV18 and TRBJ2-7, the full variable domain is NAGVMQNPRHLVRRRGQEARLRCSPMKGHSHVYWYRQLPEEGLKFMVYLQKENIIDESGMPKERFSAEFPKEGPSILRIQQVVRGDSAAYFCASSPARTGSNEQYFGPGTRLTVT.

V gene TRBV11-3 combines with J gene TRBJ1-3; no definite D call. Trimming pared 0 bases from V and 0 bases from J, leaving 6 bases between. Per the germline V gene, CDR1 is SGHNT and CDR2 is YENEEA. The CDR3 loop spans 15 amino acids. For the CDR3, the DNA is TGTGCCAGCAGCTTAGATTCCCTCTCTGGAAACACCATATATTTT. Amino acids: CASSLDSLSGNTIYF.

The genes are TRBV6-5 and TRBJ2-7; D may be TRBD1 (6 bases). The germline V gene encodes CDR1 MNHEY and CDR2 SVGAGI. This CDR3 has 14 residues. The V end lost 2 bases, the J end lost 3 bases, and 11 bases lay between the germline ends. The CDR3 here is CASSYLGQNYEQYF. Written as DNA, the CDR3 is TGTGCCAGCAGTTACCTGGGACAAAACTACGAGCAGTACTTC.

The chain carries TRBV19 and TRBJ2-2, with TRBD1 matching over 9 bases. The germline V gene has CDR1 LNHDA and CDR2 SQIVND (reference sequence). The CDR3 totals 18 residues. The trim removed 1 base at V and 0 bases at J, leaving 6 bases unmatched. CDR3 in DNA: TGTGCCAGTAGTATAGGGGGGACAGGGCCTCCGAACACCGGGGAGCTGTTTTTT. Its protein is CASSIGGTGPPNTGELFF.

This chain connects TRBV12-3 or TRBV12-4 to TRBJ1-2; TRBD1 might be the D (6 bases). The CDR3 length is 13 residues. V dropped 6 bases and J dropped 6 bases, with 14 bases sitting between them. CDR3 loop: CASRLSGANGYTF. For the CDR3, the DNA is TGTGCCAGCAGATTGTCAGGGGCTAATGGCTACACCTTC.

V is TRBV7-9 and J is TRBJ1-1, with 7 positions matching TRBD1. With 5 bases clipped from V and 0 bases from J, the junction kept 15 bases outside the gene matches. In germline, CDR1 is SEHNR, CDR2 FQNEAQ (reference sequence). The CDR3 has 18 amino acids. The DNA for the CDR3 is TGTGCCAGCAGCCGGGGGACGGGACAGAGATTTATGAACACTGAAGCTTTCTTT. Translated, it gives CASSRGTGQRFMNTEAFF.

This chain uses TRBV19 with TRBJ2-1; 7 bases are shared with TRBD2. The germline V gene has CDR1 LNHDA and CDR2 SQIVND (reference sequence). Trimming took 1 base from V and 8 from J; bases not matched to a gene: 8. The CDR3 runs 15 residues. The CDR3 DNA reads as TGTGCCAGTAGTATAGGTAGCGGGCCTAGGGATGAGCAGTTCTTC. Translating gives CASSIGSGPRDEQFF.

As for this clone: Other DNA sequences within the sample encode an identical CDR3. The V gene is TRBV6-2 or TRBV6-3, the J gene TRBJ2-5, with D unresolved. Germline V gene sequence: CDR1 MNHEY, CDR2 SVGEGT. V was trimmed by 2 bases and J by 4 bases, leaving 5 bases between them. The CDR3 consists of 12 residues. Here the CDR3 reads CASSYVGETQYF. The DNA of the CDR3 is TGTGCCAGCAGTTACGTTGGAGAGACCCAGTACTTC.

The chain recombines TRBV24-1 with TRBJ1-4; D is ambiguous. V was trimmed by 7 bases and J by 7 bases, leaving 9 bases between them. CDR1 is KGHDR, CDR2 SFDVKD, per germline. This CDR3 has 12 amino acids. The CDR3 spells CATSFSGEKLFF. CDR3 DNA sequence: TGTGCCACCAGCTTTTCCGGTGAAAAACTGTTTTTT.

The chain has TRBV5-1 and TRBJ2-4; 15 bases line up with TRBD2. Trimming at V came to 4 bases and at J to 6 bases, leaving 8 bases not matched to a gene. The germline V gene has CDR1 SGHRS and CDR2 YFSETQ. The CDR3 spans 17 residues. The CDR3 DNA sequence: TGCGCCAGCAGCGCGCGGACTAGCGGGGGGGCCGGAAACATTCAGTACTTC. Protein: CASSARTSGGAGNIQYF.

The rearrangement joins TRBV6-1 to TRBJ1-3; D not resolved. With 3 bases removed from V and 0 bases from J, the gap between germline ends came to 9 bases. Germline V gives CDR1 MNHNS, CDR2 SASEGT. CDR3 length equals 15 residues. The CDR3 nucleotides read TGTGCCAGCAGTGAGAAATATAGCTCTGGAAACACCATATATTTT. Its protein is CASSEKYSSGNTIYF.

This chain's CDR3 is CASSFFPYTNSNQPQHF. The CDR3 DNA reads TGTGCCAGCAGTTTTTTCCCCTACACGAATAGCAATCAGCCCCAGCATTTT. The chain couples TRBV28 to TRBJ1-5; no definite D call. The CDR3 is 17 amino acids. The germline V gene has CDR1 MDHEN and CDR2 SYDVKM. The V end was cut by 3 bases, the J end by 0 bases, with 15 bases between.

The V call is TRBV6-1, the J call TRBJ2-7, with a tentative D call TRBD1 (6 bases). Germline lookup yields CDR1 MNHNS and CDR2 SASEGT. The CDR3 totals 16 residues. Trimming cost V 4 bases and J 0 bases, with 16 bases left between them. The CDR3 nucleotides are TGTGCCAGCAGTGCCGAAGCCGACAGGCCCTCCTACGAGCAGTACTTC. Encoded protein: CASSAEADRPSYEQYF.

V and J are TRBV7-9 and TRBJ1-1, with D unclear. Trimming removed 0 bases from V and 1 base from J, with 6 bases in between. This CDR3 contains 14 residues. Germline lookup yields CDR1 SEHNR and CDR2 FQNEAQ (reference sequence). In DNA, the CDR3 is TGTGCCAGCAGCTTAGCGGGTTGGAACACTGAAGCTTTCTTT. Its translation is CASSLAGWNTEAFF.

The chain joins TRBV5-4 to TRBJ1-1, with D possibly being TRBD1 (5 bases). Germline assignment: CDR1 SGHNT and CDR2 YYREEE (reference sequence). The CDR3 is 15 amino acids. Trimming pared 4 bases from V and 4 bases from J, leaving 17 bases between. The CDR3, as DNA: TGTGCCAGCAGCCCGCAGATGGGGACGGGCACTGAAGCTTTCTTT. Protein sequence: CASSPQMGTGTEAFF.